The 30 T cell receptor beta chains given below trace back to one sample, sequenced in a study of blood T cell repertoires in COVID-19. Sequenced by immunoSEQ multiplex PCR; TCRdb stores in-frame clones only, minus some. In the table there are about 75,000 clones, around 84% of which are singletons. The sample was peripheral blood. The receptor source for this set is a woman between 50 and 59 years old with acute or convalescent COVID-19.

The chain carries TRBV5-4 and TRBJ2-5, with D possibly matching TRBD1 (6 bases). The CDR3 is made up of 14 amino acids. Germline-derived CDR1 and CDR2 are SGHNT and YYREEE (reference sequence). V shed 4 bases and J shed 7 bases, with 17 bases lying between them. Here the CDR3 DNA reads TGTGCCAGCAGCCCTGTCAGGGGCGAGGGGACCCAGTACTTC. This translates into CASSPVRGEGTQYF. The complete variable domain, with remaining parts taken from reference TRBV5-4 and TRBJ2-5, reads ETGVTQSPTHLIKTRGQQVTLRCSSQSGHNTVSWYQQALGQGPQFIFQYYREEENGRGNFPPRFSGLQFPNYSSELNVNALELDDSALYLCASSPVRGEGTQYFGPGTRLLVL.

CDR3 protein: CASSLDLPSDTQYF. The DNA of the CDR3 is TGCGCCAGCAGCTTGGATCTTCCTTCGGATACGCAGTATTTT. This chain joins TRBV5-1 and TRBJ2-3; no clear D gene. The CDR3 has 14 amino acids. CDR1 and CDR2 from the germline V gene are SGHRS and YFSETQ. Trimming stripped 0 bases from V and 6 bases from J, with 11 bases between.

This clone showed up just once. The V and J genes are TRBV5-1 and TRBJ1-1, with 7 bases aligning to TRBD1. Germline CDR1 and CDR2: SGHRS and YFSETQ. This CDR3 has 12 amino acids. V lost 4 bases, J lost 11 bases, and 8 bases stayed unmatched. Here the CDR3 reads CASSPEGAGAFF. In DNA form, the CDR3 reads TGCGCCAGCAGCCCCGAGGGGGCTGGGGCTTTCTTT.

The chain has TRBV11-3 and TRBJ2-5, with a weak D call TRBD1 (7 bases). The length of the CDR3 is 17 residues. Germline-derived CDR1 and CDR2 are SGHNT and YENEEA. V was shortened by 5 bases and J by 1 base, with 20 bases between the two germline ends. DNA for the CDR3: TGTGCCAGCAGCCAAACCTCCAGGGGGGTCGTCCAAGAGACCCAGTACTTC. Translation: CASSQTSRGVVQETQYF.

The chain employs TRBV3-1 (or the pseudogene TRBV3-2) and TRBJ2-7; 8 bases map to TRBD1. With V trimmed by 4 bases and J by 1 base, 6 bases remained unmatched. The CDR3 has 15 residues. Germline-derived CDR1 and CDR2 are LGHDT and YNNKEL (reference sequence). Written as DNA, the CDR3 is TGTGCCAGCAGCCGGACAGGGATGAGGTCCTACGAGCAGTACTTC. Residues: CASSRTGMRSYEQYF.

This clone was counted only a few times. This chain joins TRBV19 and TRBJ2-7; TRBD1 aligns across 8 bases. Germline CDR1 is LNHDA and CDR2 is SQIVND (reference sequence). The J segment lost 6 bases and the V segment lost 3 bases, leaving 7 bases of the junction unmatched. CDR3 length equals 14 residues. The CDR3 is CASSMTGARSEQYF. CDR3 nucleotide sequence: TGTGCCAGTAGTATGACAGGGGCGCGATCCGAGCAGTACTTC.

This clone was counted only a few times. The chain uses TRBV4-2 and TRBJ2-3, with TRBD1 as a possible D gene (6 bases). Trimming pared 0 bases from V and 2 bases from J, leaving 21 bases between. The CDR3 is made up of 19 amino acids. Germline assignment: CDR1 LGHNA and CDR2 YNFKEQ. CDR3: CASSQDGVSAGQPTDTQYF. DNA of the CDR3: TGTGCCAGCAGCCAAGATGGCGTTAGTGCTGGACAGCCCACAGATACGCAGTATTTT.

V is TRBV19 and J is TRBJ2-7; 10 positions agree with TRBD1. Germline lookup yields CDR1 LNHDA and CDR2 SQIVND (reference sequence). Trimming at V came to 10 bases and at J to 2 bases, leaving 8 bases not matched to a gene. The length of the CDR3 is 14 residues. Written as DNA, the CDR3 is TGTGCCACCCATTCCGGACAGGGGGCCTACGAGCAGTACTTC. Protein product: CATHSGQGAYEQYF.

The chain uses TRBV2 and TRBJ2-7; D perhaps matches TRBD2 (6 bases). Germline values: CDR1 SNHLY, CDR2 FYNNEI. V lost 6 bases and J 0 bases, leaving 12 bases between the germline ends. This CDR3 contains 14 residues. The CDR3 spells CASRTSFFSYEQYF. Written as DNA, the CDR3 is TGTGCCAGCAGAACTAGCTTTTTCTCCTACGAGCAGTACTTC. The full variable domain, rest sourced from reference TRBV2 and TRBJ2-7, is EPEVTQTPSHQVTQMGQEVILRCVPISNHLYFYWYRQILGQKVEFLVSFYNNEISEKSEIFDDQFSVERPDGSNFTLKIRSTKLEDSAMYFCASRTSFFSYEQYFGPGTRLTVT.

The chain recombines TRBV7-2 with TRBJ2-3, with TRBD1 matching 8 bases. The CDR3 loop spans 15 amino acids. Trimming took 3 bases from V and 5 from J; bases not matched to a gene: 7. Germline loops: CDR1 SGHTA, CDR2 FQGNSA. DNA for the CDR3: TGTGCCAGCAGCTTCCAGGGGGCGCAGGGAGATACGCAGTATTTT. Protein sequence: CASSFQGAQGDTQYF. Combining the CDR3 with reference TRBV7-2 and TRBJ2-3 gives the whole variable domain GAGVSQSPSNKVTEKGKDVELRCDPISGHTALYWYRQSLGQGLEFLIYFQGNSAPDKSGLPSDRFSAERTGGSVSTLTIQRTQQEDSAVYLCASSFQGAQGDTQYFGPGTRLTVL.

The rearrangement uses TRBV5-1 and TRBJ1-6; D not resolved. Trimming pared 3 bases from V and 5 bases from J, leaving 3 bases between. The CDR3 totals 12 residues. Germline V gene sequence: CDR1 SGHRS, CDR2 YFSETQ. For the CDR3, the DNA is TGCGCCAGCAGCTCTGATAATTCACCCCTCCACTTT. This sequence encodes CASSSDNSPLHF.

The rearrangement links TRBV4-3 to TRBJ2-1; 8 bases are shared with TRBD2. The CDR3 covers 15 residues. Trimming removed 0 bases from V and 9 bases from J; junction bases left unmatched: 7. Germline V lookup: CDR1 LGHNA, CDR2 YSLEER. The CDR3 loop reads CASSQDSGGVAEQFF. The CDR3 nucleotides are TGCGCCAGCAGCCAAGATTCGGGGGGGGTTGCTGAGCAGTTCTTC.

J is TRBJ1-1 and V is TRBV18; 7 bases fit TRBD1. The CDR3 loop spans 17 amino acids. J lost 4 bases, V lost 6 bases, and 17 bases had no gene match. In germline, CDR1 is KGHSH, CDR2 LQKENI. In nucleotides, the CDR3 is TGTGCCAGCTCTCCCCCAGACAGGGCCTTGGGGGGCACTGAAGCTTTCTTT. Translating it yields CASSPPDRALGGTEAFF.

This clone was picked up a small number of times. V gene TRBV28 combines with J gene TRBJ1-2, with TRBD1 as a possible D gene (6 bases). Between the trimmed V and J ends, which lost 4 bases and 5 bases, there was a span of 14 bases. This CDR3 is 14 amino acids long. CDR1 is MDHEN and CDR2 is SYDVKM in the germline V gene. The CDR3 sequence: CASSSRDKEYGYTF. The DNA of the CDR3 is TGTGCCAGCAGTTCCCGGGACAAGGAATATGGCTACACCTTC.

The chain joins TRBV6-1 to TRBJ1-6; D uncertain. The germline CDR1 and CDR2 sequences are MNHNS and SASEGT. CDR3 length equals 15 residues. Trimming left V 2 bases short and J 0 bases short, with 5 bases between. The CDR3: CASSEFSSYNSPLHF. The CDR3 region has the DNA TGTGCCAGCAGTGAATTTAGCTCCTATAATTCACCCCTCCACTTT.

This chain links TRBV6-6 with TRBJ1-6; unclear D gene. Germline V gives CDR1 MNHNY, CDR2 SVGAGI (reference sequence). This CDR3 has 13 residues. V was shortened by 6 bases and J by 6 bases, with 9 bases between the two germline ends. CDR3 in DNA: TGTGCCAGCAGAGATGTGAGTAATTCACCCCTCCACTTT. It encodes CASRDVSNSPLHF.

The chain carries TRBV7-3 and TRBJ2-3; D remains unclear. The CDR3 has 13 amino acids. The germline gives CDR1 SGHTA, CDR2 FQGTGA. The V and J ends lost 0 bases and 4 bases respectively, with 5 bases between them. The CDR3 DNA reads TGTGCCAGCAGCTTAACTAGCTCAGATACGCAGTATTTT. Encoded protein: CASSLTSSDTQYF.

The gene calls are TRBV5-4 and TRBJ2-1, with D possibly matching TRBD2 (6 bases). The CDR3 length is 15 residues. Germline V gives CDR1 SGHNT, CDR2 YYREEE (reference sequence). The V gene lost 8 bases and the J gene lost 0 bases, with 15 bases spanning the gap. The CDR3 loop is CASRASAFSYNEQFF. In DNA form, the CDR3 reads TGTGCCAGTAGGGCTAGCGCGTTCTCCTACAATGAGCAGTTCTTC.

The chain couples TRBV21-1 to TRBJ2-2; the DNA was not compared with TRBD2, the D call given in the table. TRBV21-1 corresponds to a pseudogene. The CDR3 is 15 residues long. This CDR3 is CASSSVGTFTGELFF. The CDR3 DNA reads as TGTGCCAGCAGCTCAGTGGGGACTTTCACCGGGGAGCTGTTTTTT.

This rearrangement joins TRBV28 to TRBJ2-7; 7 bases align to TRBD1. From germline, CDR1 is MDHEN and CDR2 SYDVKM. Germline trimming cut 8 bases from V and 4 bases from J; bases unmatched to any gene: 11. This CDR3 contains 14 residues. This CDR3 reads CASRNRGPRYEQYF. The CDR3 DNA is TGTGCCAGCCGTAACAGGGGACCGAGGTACGAGCAGTACTTC.

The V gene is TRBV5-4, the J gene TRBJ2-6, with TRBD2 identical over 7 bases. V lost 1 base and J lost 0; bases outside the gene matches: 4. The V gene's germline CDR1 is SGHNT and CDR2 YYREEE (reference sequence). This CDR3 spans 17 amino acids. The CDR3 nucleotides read TGTGCCAGCAGCTTGAGCGGGATCAGCTCTGGGGCCAACGTCCTGACTTTC. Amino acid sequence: CASSLSGISSGANVLTF.

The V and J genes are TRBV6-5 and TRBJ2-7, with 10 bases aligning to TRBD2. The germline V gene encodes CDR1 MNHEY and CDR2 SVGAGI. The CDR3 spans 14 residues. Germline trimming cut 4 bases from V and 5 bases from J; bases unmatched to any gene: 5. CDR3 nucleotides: TGTGCCAGCAGTTTAACTAGCGGGGTTCACGAGCAGTACTTC. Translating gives CASSLTSGVHEQYF.

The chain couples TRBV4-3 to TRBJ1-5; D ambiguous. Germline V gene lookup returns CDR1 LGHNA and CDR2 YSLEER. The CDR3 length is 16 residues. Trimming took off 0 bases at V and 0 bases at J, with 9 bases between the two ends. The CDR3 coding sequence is TGCGCCAGCAGCCAAGACGTCGGGATTAGCAATCAGCCCCAGCATTTT. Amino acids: CASSQDVGISNQPQHF.

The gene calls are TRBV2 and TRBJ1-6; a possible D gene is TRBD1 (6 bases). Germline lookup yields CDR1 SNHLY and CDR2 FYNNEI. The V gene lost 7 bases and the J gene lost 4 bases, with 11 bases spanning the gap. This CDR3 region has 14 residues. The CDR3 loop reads CASKSGQYNSPLHF. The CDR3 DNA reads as TGTGCCAGCAAGTCGGGACAATATAATTCACCCCTCCACTTT.

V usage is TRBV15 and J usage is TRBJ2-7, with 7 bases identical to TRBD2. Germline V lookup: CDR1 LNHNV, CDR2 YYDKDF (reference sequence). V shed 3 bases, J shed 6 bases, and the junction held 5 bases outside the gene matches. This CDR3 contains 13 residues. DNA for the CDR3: TGTGCCACCAGCAGCACCGGGACTACCGAGCAGTACTTC. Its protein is CATSSTGTTEQYF.

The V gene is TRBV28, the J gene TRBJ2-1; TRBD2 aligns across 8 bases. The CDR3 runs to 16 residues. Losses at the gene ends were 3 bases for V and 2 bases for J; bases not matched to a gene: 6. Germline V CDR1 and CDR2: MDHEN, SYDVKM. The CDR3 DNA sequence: TGTGCCAGCAGTTTGTGGTCGGGAGGGGCCTACAATGAGCAGTTCTTC. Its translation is CASSLWSGGAYNEQFF.

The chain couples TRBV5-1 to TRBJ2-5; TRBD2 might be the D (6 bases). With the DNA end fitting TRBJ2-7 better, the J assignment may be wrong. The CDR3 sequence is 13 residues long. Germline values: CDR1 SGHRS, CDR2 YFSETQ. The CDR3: CASSVGTAYEQYF. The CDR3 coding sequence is TGCGCCAGCAGCGTCGGGACTGCCTACGAGCAGTACTTC.

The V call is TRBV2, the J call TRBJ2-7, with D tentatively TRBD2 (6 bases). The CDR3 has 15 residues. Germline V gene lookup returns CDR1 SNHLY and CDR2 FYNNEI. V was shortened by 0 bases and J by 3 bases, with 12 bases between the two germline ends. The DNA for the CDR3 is TGTGCCAGCAGTGAAGCACCTAGCGACATCTACGAGCAGTACTTC. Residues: CASSEAPSDIYEQYF. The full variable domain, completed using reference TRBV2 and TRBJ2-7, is EPEVTQTPSHQVTQMGQEVILRCVPISNHLYFYWYRQILGQKVEFLVSFYNNEISEKSEIFDDQFSVERPDGSNFTLKIRSTKLEDSAMYFCASSEAPSDIYEQYFGPGTRLTVT.

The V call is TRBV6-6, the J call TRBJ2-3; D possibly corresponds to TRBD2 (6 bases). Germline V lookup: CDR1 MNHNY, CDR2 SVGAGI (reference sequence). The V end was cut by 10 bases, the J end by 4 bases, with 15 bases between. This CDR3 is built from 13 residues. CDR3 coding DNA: TGTGCCACCATGGACCGGAGGGCAGATACGCAGTATTTT. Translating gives CATMDRRADTQYF.

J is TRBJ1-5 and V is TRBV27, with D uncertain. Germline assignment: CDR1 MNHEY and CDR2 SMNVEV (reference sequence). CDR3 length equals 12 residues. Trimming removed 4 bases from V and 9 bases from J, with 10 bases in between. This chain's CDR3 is CASSSPSGPQHF. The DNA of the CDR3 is TGTGCCAGCAGTTCCCCTTCAGGGCCCCAGCATTTT.